This T cell receptor (beta chain) was captured by sequencing in a study of spatial heterogeneity in lung cancer. This clonotype appeared many times. The target antigen is unknown. Time point of the sample: sample taken at primary tumor resection. General study points: Counts that tracked tumor mutation counts were those of expanded intratumoral alpha and beta TCRs.

TCRdb reanalysed the 5' RACE reads using MiXCR and keeps one entry per CDR3 protein. The sample consists of some 97,000 distinct CDR3 sequences, under 4.5% of them appearing once. V lost 6 bases and J lost 0, with 12 bases in between. The V gene's germline CDR1 is SGHRS and CDR2 YFSETQ. The CDR3 runs 14 residues. This specimen was lung tumor tissue, taken at surgery. The receptor comes from a male donor with early-stage non-small cell lung cancer. The V call is TRBV5-1, the J call TRBJ1-1; no definite D call. The CDR3 DNA reads TGCGCCAGCACTCCCTTATCGTTGAACACTGAAGCTTTCTTT. This codes for CASTPLSLNTEAFF.